The 8 T cell receptor beta chains given below trace back to one sample, sequenced in a study of blood T cells in healthy people across ages. With a J-beta primer mix and a sample-barcoded 5' primer, a second PCR ran about 7 to 11 cycles. From the 5' RACE reads, TCRdb called clonotypes with MiXCR, one entry per CDR3 protein. The sample carries 750,000 to 950,000 distinct CDR3 sequences, approximately 53% recorded once. Source material: blood. Every receptor here comes from a man older than 75 in good health.

This chain uses TRBV3-1 with TRBJ1-1, with D perhaps TRBD1 (5 bases). Between the trimmed V and J ends, which lost 0 bases and 10 bases, there was a span of 15 bases. CDR3 length: 14 residues. CDR1 is LGHDT and CDR2 is YNNKEL in the germline V gene (reference sequence). The CDR3 DNA is TGTGCCAGCAGCCAAGATGTTTTGGGGGTGAGAGCTTTCTTT. The encoded protein is CASSQDVLGVRAFF.

The chain uses TRBV7-2 and TRBJ2-7; D is ambiguous. The germline gives CDR1 SGHTA, CDR2 FQGNSA. V lost 2 bases and J lost 0, with 11 bases in between. This CDR3 has 15 residues. CDR3 residues: CASSLTIISSYEQYF. As DNA, the CDR3 is TGTGCCAGCAGCTTAACAATAATAAGCTCCTACGAGCAGTACTTC.

This clonotype came up once. One junction end disagrees with the germline gene, perhaps due to a read error. The rearrangement joins TRBV9 to TRBJ2-3; no clear D. The CDR3 covers 15 residues. The germline V gene has CDR1 SGDLS and CDR2 YYNGEE. This CDR3 is CASSVVGQSTDTQNF. For the CDR3, the DNA is TGTGCCAGCAGCGTAGTTGGCCAAAGCACAGATACGCAGAATTTT.

This clonotype was detected once. This chain uses TRBV2 with TRBJ2-3; the D is unclear. CDR3 size: 12 residues. Trimming took off 6 bases at V and 4 bases at J, with 8 bases between the two ends. Germline CDR1 and CDR2: SNHLY and FYNNEI. This CDR3 is CASRFFSDTQYF. The DNA of the CDR3 is TGTGCCAGCAGATTTTTTTCAGATACGCAGTATTTT.

CDR3 protein: CASSTRGVGGYEQYF. CDR3 bases: TGTGCCAGCAGTACCAGGGGAGTCGGGGGCTACGAGCAGTACTTC. The chain couples TRBV28 to TRBJ2-7; TRBD1 or TRBD2 may be the D gene (6 bases each). Germline V CDR1 and CDR2: MDHEN, SYDVKM. The V and J ends lost 5 bases and 3 bases respectively, with 17 bases between them. This CDR3 is built from 15 residues.

This clonotype turned up a few times. The genes are TRBV6-6 and TRBJ1-5; the match to TRBD1 covers 7 bases. The CDR3 is made up of 15 amino acids. V was pared by 8 bases and J by 3 bases, with 10 bases of the junction left unmatched. Germline V gene sequence: CDR1 MNHNY, CDR2 SVGAGI (reference sequence). The CDR3 is CASGDGTAHNQPQHF. The CDR3 nucleotides read TGTGCCAGCGGGGATGGGACAGCGCACAATCAGCCCCAGCATTTT.

This chain links TRBV20-1 with TRBJ2-3, with 9 nucleotides matching TRBD2. CDR1 is DFQATT and CDR2 is SNEGSKA in the germline V gene (reference sequence). V shed 4 bases and J 1 base; nucleotides not matched to a gene: 6. The length of the CDR3 is 15 residues. The CDR3 region has the DNA TGCAGTGCTATCCGTAGCGGGAGAGGCACAGATACGCAGTATTTT. Protein sequence: CSAIRSGRGTDTQYF.

This clonotype was counted at least ten times. The rearrangement links TRBV20-1 to TRBJ2-7, with TRBD1 matching over 8 bases. Germline CDR1 and CDR2: DFQATT and SNEGSKA (reference sequence). The V segment lost 6 bases and the J segment 6 bases; nucleotides outside the gene matches: 4. This CDR3 region has 11 residues. The CDR3 nucleotides are TGCAGTGCAACCGACAGGGGCGAGCAGTACTTC. Translated: CSATDRGEQYF.